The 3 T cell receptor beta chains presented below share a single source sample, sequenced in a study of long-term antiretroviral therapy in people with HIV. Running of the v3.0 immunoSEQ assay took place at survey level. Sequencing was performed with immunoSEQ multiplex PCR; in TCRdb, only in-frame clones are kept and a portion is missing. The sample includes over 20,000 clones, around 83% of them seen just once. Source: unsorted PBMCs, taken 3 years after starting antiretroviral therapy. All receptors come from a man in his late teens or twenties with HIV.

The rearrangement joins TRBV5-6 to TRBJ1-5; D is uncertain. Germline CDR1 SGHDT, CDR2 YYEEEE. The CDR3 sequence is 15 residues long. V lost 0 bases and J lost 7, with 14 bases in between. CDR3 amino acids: CASSLAMAVNQPQHF. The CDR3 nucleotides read TGTGCCAGCAGCTTGGCCATGGCGGTTAACCAGCCCCAGCATTTT.

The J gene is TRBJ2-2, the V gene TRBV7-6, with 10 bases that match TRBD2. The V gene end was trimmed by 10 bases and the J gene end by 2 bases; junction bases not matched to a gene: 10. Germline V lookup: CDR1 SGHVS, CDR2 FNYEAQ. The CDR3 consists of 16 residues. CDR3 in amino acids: CATSRLAGVNTGELFF. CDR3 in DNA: TGTGCCACAAGCCGGCTAGCGGGGGTAAACACCGGGGAGCTGTTTTTT.

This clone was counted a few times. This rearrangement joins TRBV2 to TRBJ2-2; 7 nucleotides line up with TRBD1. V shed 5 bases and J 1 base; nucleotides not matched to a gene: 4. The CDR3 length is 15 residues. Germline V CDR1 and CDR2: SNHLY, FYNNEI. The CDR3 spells CASSPRQGNTGELFF. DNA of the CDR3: TGTGCCAGCAGTCCTAGACAGGGGAACACCGGGGAGCTGTTTTTT.